A selection of T cell receptor beta chains follows, all from one sample in a study of blood T cell repertoires in COVID-19. TCRdb's table, derived via immunoSEQ multiplex PCR, lists solely in-frame clones and lacks some. The sample consists of approximately 210,000 clones, under 90% of them appearing once. The sample consisted of PBMCs or T cells enriched from blood (not recorded which). Source of these receptors: a woman aged 60-75 years who had recovered from COVID-19. CDR3s include the opening cysteine and the closing phenylalanine or tryptophan. A D gene is named only where the DNA matches it firmly. Clone size is shown for a subset of rows, as once, few, many or a class of expanded clone.

d_call clone_size j_call v_call cdr3_aa cdr3_nt
TRBD2 NA TRBJ2-5 TRBV6-1 CASREGWVLAASSREETQYF TGTGCCAGCAGGGAAGGGTGGGTTCTAGCGGCAAGTTCTAGGGAAGAGACCCAGTACTTC
TRBD2 NA TRBJ2-3 TRBV29-1 CSGDNSGRGRDTQYF TGCAGCGGGGACAATAGCGGGAGGGGACGGGATACGCAGTATTTT
NA NA TRBJ1-1 TRBV12-2 CASRWGLMNTEAFF TGTGCAAGTCGCTGGGGACTTATGAACACTGAAGCTTTCTTT
NA NA TRBJ2-7 TRBV5-1 CASSLSTGIYEQYF TGCGCCAGCAGCCTTTCGACAGGCATATACGAGCAGTACTTC
NA NA TRBJ1-2 TRBV9 CASSARLPSGYGYTF TGTGCCAGCAGCGCCCGCCTACCTTCGGGCTATGGCTACACCTTC
NA few TRBJ1-3 TRBV7-9 CASSLAPGVGNTIYF TGTGCCAGCAGCTTAGCTCCAGGGGTTGGAAACACCATATATTTT
TRBD1 NA TRBJ1-5 TRBV5-4 CASSLTGTGGYQPQHF TGTGCCAGCAGCCTGACCGGGACAGGGGGATATCAGCCCCAGCATTTT
TRBD2 NA TRBJ2-3 TRBV7-2 CASSVTSGGASTDTQYF TGTGCCAGCAGCGTCACTAGCGGGGGGGCTAGCACAGATACGCAGTATTTT
TRBD1 NA TRBJ2-7 TRBV4-2 CASSHPGQGLLEQYF TGTGCCAGCAGCCATCCGGGACAGGGACTCCTCGAGCAGTACTTC
NA few TRBJ1-5 TRBV23-1 CASSQYRSLDQPQHF TGCGCCAGCAGTCAATATCGAAGTTTAGATCAGCCCCAGCATTTT
TRBD1 once TRBJ1-1 TRBV7-8 CASSSIRQGRTEAFF TGTGCCAGCAGCTCTATCAGACAGGGGAGGACTGAAGCTTTCTTT
NA NA TRBJ2-1 TRBV14 CASSATYSSYNEQFF TGTGCCAGCAGCGCAACATACAGCTCCTACAATGAGCAGTTCTTC
NA few TRBJ2-7 TRBV4-1 CASSQGLGRGTYEQYF TGCGCCAGCAGCCAGGGCCTGGGAAGGGGGACCTACGAGCAGTACTTC
NA NA TRBJ1-1 TRBV2 CASSVELNTEAFF TGTGCCAGCAGCGTGGAGCTGAACACTGAAGCTTTCTTT
NA once TRBJ1-5 TRBV19 CASGPTGSPGPQHF TGTGCCAGTGGCCCGACAGGATCACCCGGGCCCCAGCATTTT
TRBD1 once TRBJ1-2 TRBV29-1 CSVPSRDRNYGYTF TGCAGCGTTCCGTCCCGGGACAGAAACTATGGCTACACCTTC
NA NA TRBJ1-1 TRBV12-3/TRBV12-4 CASSLLNTEAFF TGTGCCAGCAGCCTTTTGAACACTGAAGCTTTCTTT
NA NA TRBJ1-2 TRBV10-3 CAITRTVNYGYTF TGTGCCATCACCAGGACAGTTAACTATGGCTACACCTTC
NA NA TRBJ1-1 TRBV7-8 CASSPVGGNTEAFF TGTGCCAGCAGCCCAGTGGGGGGTAACACTGAAGCTTTCTTT
NA NA TRBJ1-2 TRBV6-5 CASRRGGNYGYTF TGTGCCAGCAGACGCGGGGGTAACTATGGCTACACCTTC
TRBD2 few TRBJ2-2 TRBV7-2 CASSSRLAGGGTGELFF TGTGCCAGCAGCTCACGACTAGCGGGAGGGGGCACCGGGGAGCTGTTTTTT
NA NA TRBJ2-1 TRBV5-4 CYFGSIYNEQFF TGTTATTTCGGTAGTATCTACAATGAGCAGTTCTTC
TRBD1 NA TRBJ2-3 TRBV5-6 CASSLGQGSTDTQYF TGTGCCAGCAGCCTGGGACAGGGGAGCACAGATACGCAGTATTTT
NA NA TRBJ2-2 TRBV20-1 CSASAGHGELFF TGCAGTGCTAGTGCAGGGCACGGGGAGCTGTTTTTT
NA NA TRBJ2-7 TRBV7-2 CASSLTSGLFYEQYF TGTGCCAGCAGCTTAACGAGCGGACTATTCTACGAGCAGTACTTC
TRBD1 NA TRBJ2-7 TRBV3-1/TRBV3-2 CASSQESRGSFYEQYF TGTGCCAGCAGCCAAGAGAGCAGGGGGTCCTTCTACGAGCAGTACTTC
NA NA TRBJ1-4 TRBV10-3 CAIMTDEKLFF TGTGCCATCATGACAGATGAAAAACTGTTTTTT
TRBD1 NA TRBJ2-7 TRBV3-1/TRBV3-2 CASSQNRGSYKQYF TGTGCCAGCAGCCAAAACAGGGGGTCCTACAAGCAGTACTTC
TRBD1 NA TRBJ2-7 TRBV2 CASSGQGSEQYF TGTGCCAGCAGTGGACAGGGGAGCGAGCAGTACTTC
NA once TRBJ1-2 TRBV29-1 CSVGGRTPPNYGYTF TGCAGCGTTGGTGGACGGACTCCTCCGAACTATGGCTACACCTTC
TRBD1 NA TRBJ2-5 TRBV28 CASRQQGPGETQYF TGTGCCAGCAGGCAACAGGGGCCAGGGGAGACCCAGTACTTC
NA NA TRBJ2-5 TRBV3-1/TRBV3-2 CASSPRTGGWLAGDQETQYF TGTGCCAGCAGCCCGAGGACAGGGGGGTGGTTAGCGGGGGACCAAGAGACCCAGTACTTC
NA NA TRBJ1-3 TRBV4-1 CASSQWDNSGNTIYF TGCGCCAGCAGCCAGTGGGACAACTCTGGAAACACCATATATTTT
TRBD1 NA TRBJ1-4 TRBV28 CASSFSGQTNEKLFF TGTGCCAGCAGTTTTTCGGGACAGACTAATGAAAAACTGTTTTTT
NA NA TRBJ1-2 TRBV3-1/TRBV3-2 CASSQGTGGYTF TGTGCCAGCAGCCAAGGTACGGGGGGCTACACCTTC
NA NA TRBJ2-2 TRBV14 CASSRRAGLPPGELFF TGTGCCAGCAGCCGCAGGGCGGGACTCCCGCCCGGGGAGCTGTTTTTT
TRBD1 NA TRBJ1-5 TRBV6-2/TRBV6-3 CASSYPTGGEVAPSNQPQHF TGTGCCAGCAGTTACCCGACAGGGGGCGAGGTGGCCCCAAGCAATCAGCCCCAGCATTTT
TRBD1 NA TRBJ1-2 TRBV9 CASSLRTGDGYTF TGTGCCAGCAGCCTCCGGACAGGGGACGGCTACACCTTC
TRBD1 NA TRBJ2-2 TRBV2 CASSELGQGGTGELFF TGTGCCAGCAGTGAATTGGGACAGGGCGGCACCGGGGAGCTGTTTTTT
TRBD2 NA TRBJ2-5 TRBV10-3 CAISVRGEETQYF TGTGCCATCAGTGTCCGGGGGGAGGAGACCCAGTACTTC
TRBD1 many TRBJ1-2 TRBV19 CASSIRDRDRGYTF TGTGCCAGTAGTATAAGGGACAGGGATCGTGGCTACACCTTC
TRBD1 once TRBJ2-7 TRBV29-1 CSVEPTGARQRRYF TGCAGCGTTGAACCGACAGGGGCCCGCCAGAGACGGTACTTC
NA NA TRBJ1-3 TRBV21-1 CASSVGQGAGAGNTIYF NA
TRBD1 once TRBJ1-2 TRBV7-9 CASSLGQGVNGYTF TGTGCCAGCAGCTTGGGACAGGGAGTAAATGGCTACACCTTC
NA NA TRBJ1-5 TRBV9 CASSGGMSNQPQHF TGTGCCAGCAGCGGCGGGATGAGCAATCAGCCCCAGCATTTT
TRBD1 NA TRBJ1-2 TRBV7-9 CASSEDRAYGYTF TGTGCCAGCAGCGAGGACAGGGCCTATGGCTACACCTTC
NA NA TRBJ2-2 TRBV19 CASSTTGRSTGELFF TGTGCCAGTAGTACTACAGGGCGGAGCACCGGGGAGCTGTTTTTT
TRBD1 few TRBJ1-2 TRBV9 CASSSGQNYGYTF TGTGCCAGCAGCTCGGGACAGAACTATGGCTACACCTTC
TRBD1 NA TRBJ1-2 TRBV6-5 CASSRQGLGGYTF TGTGCCAGCAGTCGACAGGGGCTGGGAGGCTACACCTTC
TRBD2 NA TRBJ2-2 TRBV29-1 CSVETSGGTGELFF TGCAGCGTTGAAACATCCGGGGGGACCGGGGAGCTGTTTTTT
NA once TRBJ2-1 TRBV7-9 CASTDASPGNEQFF TGTGCCAGCACCGATGCGAGCCCAGGCAATGAGCAGTTCTTC
TRBD1 NA TRBJ1-6 TRBV7-9 CASSDQGTGGNSPLHF TGTGCCAGCAGCGACCAAGGGACAGGGGGGAATTCACCCCTCCACTTT
NA NA TRBJ2-1 TRBV3-1/TRBV3-2 CASSHRGTYNEQFF TGTGCCAGCAGCCATCGCGGGACTTACAATGAGCAGTTCTTC